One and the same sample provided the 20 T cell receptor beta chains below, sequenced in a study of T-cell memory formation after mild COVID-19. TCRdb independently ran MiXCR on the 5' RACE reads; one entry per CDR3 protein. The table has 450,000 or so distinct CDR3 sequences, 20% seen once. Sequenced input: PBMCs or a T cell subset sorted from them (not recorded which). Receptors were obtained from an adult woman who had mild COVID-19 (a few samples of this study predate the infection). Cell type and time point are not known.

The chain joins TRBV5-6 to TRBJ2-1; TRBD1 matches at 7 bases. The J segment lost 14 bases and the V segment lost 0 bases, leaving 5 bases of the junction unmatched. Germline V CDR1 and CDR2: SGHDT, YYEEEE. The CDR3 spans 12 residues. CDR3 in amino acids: CASSLGQGREFF. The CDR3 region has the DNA TGTGCCAGCAGCTTGGGACAGGGAAGGGAGTTCTTC.

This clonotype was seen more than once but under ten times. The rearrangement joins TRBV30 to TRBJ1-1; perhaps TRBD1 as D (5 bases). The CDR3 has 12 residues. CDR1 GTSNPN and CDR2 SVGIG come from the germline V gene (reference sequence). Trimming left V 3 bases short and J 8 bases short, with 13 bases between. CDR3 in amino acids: CAWRQLGGEAFF. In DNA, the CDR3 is TGTGCCTGGAGGCAGTTGGGGGGAGAAGCTTTCTTT.

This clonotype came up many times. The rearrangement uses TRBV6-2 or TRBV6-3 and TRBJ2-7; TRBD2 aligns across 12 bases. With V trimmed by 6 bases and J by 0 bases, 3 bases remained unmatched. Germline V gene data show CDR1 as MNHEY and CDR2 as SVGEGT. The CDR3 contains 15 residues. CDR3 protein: CASSSTSGSSYEQYF. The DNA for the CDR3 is TGTGCCAGCAGCTCGACTAGCGGGAGCTCCTACGAGCAGTACTTC.

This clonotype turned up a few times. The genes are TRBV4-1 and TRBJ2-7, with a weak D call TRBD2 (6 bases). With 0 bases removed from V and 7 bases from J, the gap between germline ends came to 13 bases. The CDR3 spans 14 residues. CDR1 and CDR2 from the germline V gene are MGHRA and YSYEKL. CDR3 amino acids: CASSQERDSLEQYF. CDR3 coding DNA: TGCGCCAGCAGCCAAGAAAGGGACTCCTTAGAGCAGTACTTC.

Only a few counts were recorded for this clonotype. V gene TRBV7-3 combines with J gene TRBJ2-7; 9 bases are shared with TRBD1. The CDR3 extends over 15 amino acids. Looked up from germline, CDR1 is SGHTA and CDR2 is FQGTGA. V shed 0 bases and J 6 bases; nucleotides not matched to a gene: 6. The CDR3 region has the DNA TGTGCCAGCAGCTTAACCGGGACAGGGAGGTCCGAGCAGTACTTC. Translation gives CASSLTGTGRSEQYF.

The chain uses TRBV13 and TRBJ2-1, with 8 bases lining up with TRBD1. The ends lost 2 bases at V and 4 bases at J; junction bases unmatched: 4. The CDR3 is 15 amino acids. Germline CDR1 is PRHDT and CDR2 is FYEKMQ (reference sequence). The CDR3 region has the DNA TGTGCCAGCAGCTTAATACAGGGGGAGTACAATGAGCAGTTCTTC. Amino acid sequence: CASSLIQGEYNEQFF.

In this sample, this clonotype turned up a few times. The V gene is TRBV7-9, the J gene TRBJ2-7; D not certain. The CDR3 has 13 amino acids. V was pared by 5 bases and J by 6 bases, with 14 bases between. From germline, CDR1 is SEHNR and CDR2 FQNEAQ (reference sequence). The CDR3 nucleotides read TGTGCCAGCAGCCAGACTTCTATGACCGAGCAGTACTTC. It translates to CASSQTSMTEQYF. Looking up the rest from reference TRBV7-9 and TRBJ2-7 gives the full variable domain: DTGVSQNPRHKITKRGQNVTFRCDPISEHNRLYWYRQTLGQGPEFLTYFQNEAQLEKSRLLSDRFSAERPKGSFSTLEIQRTEQGDSAMYLCASSQTSMTEQYFGPGTRLTVT.

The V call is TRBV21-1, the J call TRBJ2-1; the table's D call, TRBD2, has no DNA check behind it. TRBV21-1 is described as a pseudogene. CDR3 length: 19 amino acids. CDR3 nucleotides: TGTGCCAGCAGCAAAGCGCTTTCCCAGCGGGAGGCGGAGATGGATGAGCAGTTCTTC. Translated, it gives CASSKALSQREAEMDEQFF.

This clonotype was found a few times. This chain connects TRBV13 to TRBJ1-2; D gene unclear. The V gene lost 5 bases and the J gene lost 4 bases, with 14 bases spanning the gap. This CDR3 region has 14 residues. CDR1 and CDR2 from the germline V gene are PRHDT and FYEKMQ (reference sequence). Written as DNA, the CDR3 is TGTGCCAGCAGCCCCCAAGGGCAGTCCTATGGCTACACCTTC. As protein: CASSPQGQSYGYTF.

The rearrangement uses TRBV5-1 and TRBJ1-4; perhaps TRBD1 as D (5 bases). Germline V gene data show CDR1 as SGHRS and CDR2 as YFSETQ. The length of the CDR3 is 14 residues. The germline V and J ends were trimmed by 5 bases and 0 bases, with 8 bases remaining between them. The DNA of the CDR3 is TGCGCCAGCAGTCAGGGAGCAACTAATGAAAAACTGTTTTTT. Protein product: CASSQGATNEKLFF.

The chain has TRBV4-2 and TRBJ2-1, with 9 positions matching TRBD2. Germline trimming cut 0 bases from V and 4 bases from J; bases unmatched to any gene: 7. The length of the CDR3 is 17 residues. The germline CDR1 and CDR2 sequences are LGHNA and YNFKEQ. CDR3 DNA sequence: TGTGCCAGCAGCCAAGAAACGGCTAGCGGGGCTTACAATGAGCAGTTCTTC. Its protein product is CASSQETASGAYNEQFF.

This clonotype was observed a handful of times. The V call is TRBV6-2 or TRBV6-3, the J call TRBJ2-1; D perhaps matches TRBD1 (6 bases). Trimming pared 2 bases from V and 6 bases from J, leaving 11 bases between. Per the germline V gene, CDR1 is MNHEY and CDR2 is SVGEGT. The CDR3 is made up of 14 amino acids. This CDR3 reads CASSYLRGGNEQFF. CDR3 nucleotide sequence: TGTGCCAGCAGTTACCTCAGGGGTGGCAATGAGCAGTTCTTC.

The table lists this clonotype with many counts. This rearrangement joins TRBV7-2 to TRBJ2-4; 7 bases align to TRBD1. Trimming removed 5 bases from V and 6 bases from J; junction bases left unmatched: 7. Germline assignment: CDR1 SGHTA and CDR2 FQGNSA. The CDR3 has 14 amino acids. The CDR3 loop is CASSPRTGGNIQYF. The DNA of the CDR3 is TGTGCCAGCAGCCCTCGGACAGGAGGAAACATTCAGTACTTC.

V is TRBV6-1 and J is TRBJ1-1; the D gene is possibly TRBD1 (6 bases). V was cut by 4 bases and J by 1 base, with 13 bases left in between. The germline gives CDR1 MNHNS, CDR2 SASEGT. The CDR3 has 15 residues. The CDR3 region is CASSGTGTRNTEAFF. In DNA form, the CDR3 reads TGTGCCAGCAGTGGTACCGGGACAAGGAACACTGAAGCTTTCTTT.

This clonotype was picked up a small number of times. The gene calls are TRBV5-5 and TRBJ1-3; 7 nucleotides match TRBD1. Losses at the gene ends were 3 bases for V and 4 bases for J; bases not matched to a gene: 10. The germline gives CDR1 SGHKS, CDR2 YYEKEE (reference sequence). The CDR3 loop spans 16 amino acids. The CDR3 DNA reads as TGTGCCAGCAGCTCAGAAAACAGGGGTGCCGGAAACACCATATATTTT. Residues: CASSSENRGAGNTIYF.

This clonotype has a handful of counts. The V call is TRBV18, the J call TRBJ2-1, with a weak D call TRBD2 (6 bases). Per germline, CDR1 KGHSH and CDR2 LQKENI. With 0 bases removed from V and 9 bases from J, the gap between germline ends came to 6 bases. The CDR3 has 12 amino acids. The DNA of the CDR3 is TGTGCCAGCTCACCACCGGGAGGTGAGCAGTTCTTC. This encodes CASSPPGGEQFF.

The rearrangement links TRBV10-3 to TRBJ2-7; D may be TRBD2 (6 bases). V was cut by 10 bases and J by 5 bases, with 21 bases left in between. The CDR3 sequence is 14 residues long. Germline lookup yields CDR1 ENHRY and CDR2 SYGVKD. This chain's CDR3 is CATRQVAGHDEQYF. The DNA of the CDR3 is TGTGCCACCCGCCAGGTTGCGGGGCACGACGAGCAGTACTTC.

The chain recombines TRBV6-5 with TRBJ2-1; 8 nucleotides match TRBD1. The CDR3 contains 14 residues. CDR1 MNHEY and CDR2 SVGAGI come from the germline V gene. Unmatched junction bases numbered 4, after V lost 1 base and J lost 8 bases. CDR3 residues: CASSYYRGWDEQFF. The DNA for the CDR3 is TGTGCCAGCAGTTACTACAGGGGGTGGGATGAGCAGTTCTTC.

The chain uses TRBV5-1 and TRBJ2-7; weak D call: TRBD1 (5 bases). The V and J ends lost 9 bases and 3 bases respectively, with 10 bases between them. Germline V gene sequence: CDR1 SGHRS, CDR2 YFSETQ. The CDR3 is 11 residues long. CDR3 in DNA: TGCGCCAACTCCGACAGCTACGAGCAGTACTTC. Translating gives CANSDSYEQYF.

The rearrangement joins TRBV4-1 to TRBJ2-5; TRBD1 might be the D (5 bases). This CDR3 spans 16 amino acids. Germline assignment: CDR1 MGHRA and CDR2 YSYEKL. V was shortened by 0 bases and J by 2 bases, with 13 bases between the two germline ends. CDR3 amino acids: CASSQDSAQVQETQYF. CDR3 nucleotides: TGCGCCAGCAGCCAAGATTCGGCACAGGTACAAGAGACCCAGTACTTC.